This T cell receptor beta chain was sequenced during a study of OX40 agonist ivuxolimab in advanced cancers. Study-level findings and limits: The average count of expanded clones was higher among CD8+ T cells than among CD4+. Clonal expansion by week 6 occurred in CD4+ and CD8+ blood T cells (at 0.1 to 3.0 mg/kg).

A remark on this clone: The antigen is undetermined.

Clones were sequenced by immunoSEQ multiplex PCR, and TCRdb holds only the in-frame ones, with some missing. The table lists roughly 73,000 clones, roughly nine tenths of them singletons. The receptor was isolated from an adult with an advanced solid tumor such as melanoma, head and neck, liver or kidney cancer. Specimen: CD4+ or CD8+ T cells sorted from blood, collected in a trial of the OX40 agonist ivuxolimab.

The CDR3 DNA is TGTGCCAGCAGCTTATCGGGGAGTCGGAGCGCCGGGGAGCTGTTTTTT. This translates into CASSLSGSRSAGELFF. The chain carries TRBV13 and TRBJ2-2; weak D call: TRBD2 (5 bases). CDR3 size: 16 residues. Germline V gives CDR1 PRHDT, CDR2 FYEKMQ (reference sequence). The V end lost 2 bases, the J end lost 6 bases, and 16 bases lay between the germline ends.